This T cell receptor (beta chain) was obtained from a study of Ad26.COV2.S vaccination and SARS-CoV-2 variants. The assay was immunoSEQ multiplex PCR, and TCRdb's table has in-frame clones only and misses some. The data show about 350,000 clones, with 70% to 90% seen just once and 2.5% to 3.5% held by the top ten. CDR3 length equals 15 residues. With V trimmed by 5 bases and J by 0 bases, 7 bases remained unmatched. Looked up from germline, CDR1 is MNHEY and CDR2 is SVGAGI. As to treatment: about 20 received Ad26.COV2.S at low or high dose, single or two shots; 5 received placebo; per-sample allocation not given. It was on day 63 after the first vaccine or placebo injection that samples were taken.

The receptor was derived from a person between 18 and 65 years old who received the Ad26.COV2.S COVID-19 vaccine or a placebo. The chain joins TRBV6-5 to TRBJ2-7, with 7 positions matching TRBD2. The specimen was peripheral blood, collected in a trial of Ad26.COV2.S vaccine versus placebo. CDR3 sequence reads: CASSPLAGVSYEQYF. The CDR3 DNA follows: TGTGCCAGCAGTCCTCTCGCGGGAGTCTCCTACGAGCAGTACTTC.